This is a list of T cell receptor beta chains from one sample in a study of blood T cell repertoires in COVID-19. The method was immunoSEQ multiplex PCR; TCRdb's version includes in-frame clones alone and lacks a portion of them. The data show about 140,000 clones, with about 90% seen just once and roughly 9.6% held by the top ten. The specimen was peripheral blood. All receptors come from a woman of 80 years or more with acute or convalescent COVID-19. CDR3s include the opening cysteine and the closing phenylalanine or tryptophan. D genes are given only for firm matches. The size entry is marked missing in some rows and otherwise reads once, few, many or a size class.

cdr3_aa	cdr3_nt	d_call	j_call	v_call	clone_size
CASSQGEGTFF	TGTGCCAGCAGCCAAGGGGAGGGCACATTCTTT	NA	TRBJ1-1	TRBV3-1/TRBV3-2	NA
CASSRTSGELYNEQFF	TGTGCCAGCAGCAGGACTAGCGGGGAACTCTACAATGAGCAGTTCTTC	TRBD2	TRBJ2-1	TRBV7-9	NA
CASSLQGGNTEAFF	TGCGCCAGCAGCTTACAGGGGGGGAACACTGAAGCTTTCTTT	TRBD1	TRBJ1-1	TRBV5-1	NA
CASSPGTGANYF	TGTGCCAGCTCACCCGGGACAGGGGCTAATTATTTT	TRBD1	TRBJ1-3	TRBV18	NA
CASSMTGIYNQPQHF	TGTGCCAGCAGCATGACAGGGATTTACAATCAGCCCCAGCATTTT	TRBD1	TRBJ1-5	TRBV7-2	NA
CASSLALGNEQFF	TGTGCCAGCAGCTTAGCATTGGGCAATGAGCAGTTCTTC	NA	TRBJ2-1	TRBV6-4	once
CASSHPLTGAYFNTEAFF	TGTGCCAGCAGCCACCCTCTGACAGGGGCATACTTCAACACTGAAGCTTTCTTT	TRBD1	TRBJ1-1	TRBV4-2	NA
CASGDRDRFYGYTF	TGTGCCAGCGGCGACCGGGACAGATTTTATGGCTACACCTTC	TRBD1	TRBJ1-2	TRBV6-5	NA
CASSLTPGQGNTEAFF	TGTGCCAGCAGCTTGACCCCGGGACAGGGGAACACTGAAGCTTTCTTT	TRBD1	TRBJ1-1	TRBV7-2	NA
CASSQDRYSFNGKAFF	TGCGCCAGCAGCCAAGATCGTTACAGCTTTAACGGTAAAGCTTTCTTT	NA	TRBJ1-1	TRBV4-3	NA
CASSPQGNYNSPLHF	TGTGCCAGCTCCCCACAGGGGAACTATAATTCACCCCTCCACTTT	TRBD1	TRBJ1-6	TRBV9	few
CATSRTGPSGGAKDTQYF	TGTGCCACCTCTCGGACAGGTCCTAGCGGGGGGGCGAAGGATACGCAGTATTTT	TRBD2	TRBJ2-3	TRBV10-3	NA
CASSPTTGDGYTF	TGTGCCAGCAGCCCGACCACAGGGGATGGCTACACCTTC	TRBD1	TRBJ1-2	TRBV5-5	NA
CASRTSGGAETQYF	TGTGCCAGCAGGACTAGCGGGGGCGCAGAGACCCAGTACTTC	TRBD2	TRBJ2-5	TRBV25-1	NA
CASSQGQGGSNQPQHF	TGCGCCAGCAGCCAGGGACAGGGCGGGAGCAATCAGCCCCAGCATTTT	TRBD1	TRBJ1-5	TRBV4-1	NA
CASSYSTGYEQYF	TGTGCCAGCAGTTATTCGACAGGGTACGAGCAGTACTTC	TRBD1	TRBJ2-7	TRBV6-5	NA
CASSPGQGTPGLFF	TGTGCCAGCAGCCCCGGACAGGGTACCCCTGGGCTGTTTTTT	TRBD1	TRBJ1-4	TRBV13	NA
CASSLQGARINEQFF	TGTGCCAGCAGCCTGCAGGGGGCCCGAATAAACGAGCAGTTCTTC	TRBD1	TRBJ2-1	TRBV5-6	NA
CASSSGRIDTEAFF	TGCGCCAGCAGCTCGGGTCGGATTGACACTGAAGCTTTCTTT	NA	TRBJ1-1	TRBV5-1	NA
CAWSDRGDTEAFF	TGTGCCTGGAGTGACCGGGGAGACACTGAAGCTTTCTTT	NA	TRBJ1-1	TRBV30	NA
CASSPFAQGAKNSPLHF	TGTGCCAGCTCACCATTCGCCCAGGGGGCGAAAAATTCACCCCTCCACTTT	TRBD1	TRBJ1-6	TRBV18	NA
CASNQDGGPGSPLHF	TGTGCCAGCAATCAAGACGGGGGGCCGGGGTCACCCCTCCACTTT	NA	TRBJ1-6	TRBV9	NA
CASSQDRNYGYTF	TGCGCCAGCAGCCAAGATAGAAACTATGGCTACACCTTC	NA	TRBJ1-2	TRBV4-3	few
CASSYSDRGPIEAFF	TGCGCCAGCAGCTATTCGGACAGGGGGCCCATTGAAGCTTTCTTT	TRBD1	TRBJ1-1	TRBV5-1	NA
CASRAGTGSEKLFF	TGCGCCAGCAGGGCCGGGACAGGGAGCGAAAAACTGTTTTTT	TRBD1	TRBJ1-4	TRBV5-1	once
CASSPPGRGKETQYF	TGTGCCAGCTCACCTCCGGGGAGAGGGAAAGAGACCCAGTACTTC	NA	TRBJ2-5	TRBV18	NA
CASSQTGGATNEKLFF	TGTGCCAGCTCACAGACAGGGGGAGCAACTAATGAAAAACTGTTTTTT	TRBD1	TRBJ1-4	TRBV18	NA
CASIGDGNTIYF	TGTGCCAGCATTGGAGACGGAAACACCATATATTTT	NA	TRBJ1-3	TRBV6-5	NA
CASSPGLGGGMNTEAFF	TGTGCCAGCAGCCCCGGTCTGGGTGGAGGAATGAACACTGAAGCTTTCTTT	NA	TRBJ1-1	TRBV5-4	NA
CASSLRRQGLNEKLFF	TGTGCCAGCAGCTTACGCCGACAGGGGTTAAATGAAAAACTGTTTTTT	TRBD1	TRBJ1-4	TRBV7-2	NA
CASSPPRTGLNYGYTF	TGTGCCAGCTCACCTCCGAGGACAGGGCTCAACTATGGCTACACCTTC	TRBD1	TRBJ1-2	TRBV18	NA
CASSPMTDYGYTF	TGTGCCAGCTCACCTATGACAGACTATGGCTACACCTTC	NA	TRBJ1-2	TRBV18	NA
CAISDGDRYTEAFF	TGTGCCATCAGTGACGGAGACAGATACACTGAAGCTTTCTTT	NA	TRBJ1-1	TRBV10-3	once
CASSLRAPGGESWSSPLHF	TGTGCCAGCAGCTTACGGGCCCCCGGAGGGGAATCTTGGAGTTCACCCCTCCACTTT	NA	TRBJ1-6	TRBV7-6	NA
CASSVAGGDTEAFF	TGTGCCAGCAGCGTAGCCGGGGGTGACACTGAAGCTTTCTTT	NA	TRBJ1-1	TRBV9	NA
CASSPAGKSMNTEAFF	TGTGCCAGCAGCCCCGCCGGGAAATCTATGAACACTGAAGCTTTCTTT	NA	TRBJ1-1	TRBV4-2	NA
CASSSRDGGGYTF	TGTGCCAGCAGTTCCCGGGACGGGGGTGGCTACACCTTC	NA	TRBJ1-2	TRBV12-3/TRBV12-4	NA
CASSLAGRGSPQYF	TGTGCCAGCAGCTTAGCAGGGAGGGGGTCTCCGCAGTATTTT	NA	TRBJ2-3	TRBV11-3	NA
CATSDFSTDTQYF	TGTGCCACCAGTGATTTTTCTACAGATACGCAGTATTTT	NA	TRBJ2-3	TRBV24-1	once